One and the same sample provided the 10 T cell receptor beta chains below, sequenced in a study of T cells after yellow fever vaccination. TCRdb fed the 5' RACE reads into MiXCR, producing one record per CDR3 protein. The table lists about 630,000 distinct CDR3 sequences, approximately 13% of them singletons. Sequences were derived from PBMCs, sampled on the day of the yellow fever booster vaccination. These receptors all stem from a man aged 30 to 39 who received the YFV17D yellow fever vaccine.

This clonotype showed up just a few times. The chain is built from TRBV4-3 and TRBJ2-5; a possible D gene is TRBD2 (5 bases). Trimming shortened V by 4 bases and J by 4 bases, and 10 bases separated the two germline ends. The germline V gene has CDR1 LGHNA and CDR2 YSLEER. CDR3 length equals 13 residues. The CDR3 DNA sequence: TGCGCCAGCAGCCCCAAAAGCGGAGAGACCCAGTACTTC. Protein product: CASSPKSGETQYF.

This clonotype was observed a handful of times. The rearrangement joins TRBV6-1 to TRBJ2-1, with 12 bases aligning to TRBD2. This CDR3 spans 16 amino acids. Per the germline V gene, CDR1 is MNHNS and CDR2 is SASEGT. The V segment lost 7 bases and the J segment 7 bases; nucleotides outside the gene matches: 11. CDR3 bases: TGTGCCAGCACCCAACATTTCGGGACTAGCGGGAATGAGCAGTTCTTC. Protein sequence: CASTQHFGTSGNEQFF.

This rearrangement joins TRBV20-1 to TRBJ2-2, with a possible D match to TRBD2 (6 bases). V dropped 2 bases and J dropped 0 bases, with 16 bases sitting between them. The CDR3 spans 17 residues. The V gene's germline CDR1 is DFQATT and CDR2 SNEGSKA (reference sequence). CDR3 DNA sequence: TGCAGTGCTAGAATCCTGGGGGGTAACGCGAACACCGGGGAGCTGTTTTTT. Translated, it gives CSARILGGNANTGELFF.

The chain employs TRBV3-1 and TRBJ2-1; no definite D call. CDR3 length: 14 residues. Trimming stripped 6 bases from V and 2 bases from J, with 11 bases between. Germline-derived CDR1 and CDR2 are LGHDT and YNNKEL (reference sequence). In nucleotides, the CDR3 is TGTGCCAGCAGTCCCTCCACCCCCTACAATGAGCAGTTCTTC. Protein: CASSPSTPYNEQFF.

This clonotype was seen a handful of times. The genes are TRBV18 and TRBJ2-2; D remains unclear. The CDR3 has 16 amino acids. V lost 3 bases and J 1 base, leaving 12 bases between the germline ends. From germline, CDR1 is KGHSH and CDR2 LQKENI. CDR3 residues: CASSPLAIENTGELFF. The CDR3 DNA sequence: TGTGCCAGCTCACCGTTGGCTATCGAGAACACCGGGGAGCTGTTTTTT. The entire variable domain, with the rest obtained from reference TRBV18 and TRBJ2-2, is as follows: NAGVMQNPRHLVRRRGQEARLRCSPMKGHSHVYWYRQLPEEGLKFMVYLQKENIIDESGMPKERFSAEFPKEGPSILRIQQVVRGDSAAYFCASSPLAIENTGELFFGEGSRLTVL.

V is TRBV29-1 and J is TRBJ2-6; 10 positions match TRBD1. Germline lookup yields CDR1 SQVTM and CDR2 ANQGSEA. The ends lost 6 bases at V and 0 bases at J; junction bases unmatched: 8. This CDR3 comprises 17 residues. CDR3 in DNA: TGCAGCGTGCGGGACAGGGGCGACCGCTCTGGGGCCAACGTCCTGACTTTC. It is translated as CSVRDRGDRSGANVLTF.

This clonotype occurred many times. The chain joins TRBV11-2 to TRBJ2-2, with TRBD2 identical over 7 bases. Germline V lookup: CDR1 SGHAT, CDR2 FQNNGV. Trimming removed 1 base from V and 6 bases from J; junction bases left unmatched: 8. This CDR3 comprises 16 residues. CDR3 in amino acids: CASSLGLAAMAGELFF. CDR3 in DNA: TGTGCCAGCAGCTTAGGGCTAGCGGCCATGGCCGGGGAGCTGTTTTTT.

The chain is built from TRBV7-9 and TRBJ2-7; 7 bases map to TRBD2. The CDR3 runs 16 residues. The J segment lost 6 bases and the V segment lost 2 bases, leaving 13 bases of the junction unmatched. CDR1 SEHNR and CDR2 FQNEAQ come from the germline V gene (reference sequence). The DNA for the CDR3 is TGTGCCAGCAGCTTACGTCTGGCTAGCGGCTCTACCGAGCAGTACTTC. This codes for CASSLRLASGSTEQYF. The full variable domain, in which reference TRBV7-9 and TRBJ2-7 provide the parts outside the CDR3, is DTGVSQNPRHKITKRGQNVTFRCDPISEHNRLYWYRQTLGQGPEFLTYFQNEAQLEKSRLLSDRFSAERPKGSFSTLEIQRTEQGDSAMYLCASSLRLASGSTEQYFGPGTRLTVT.

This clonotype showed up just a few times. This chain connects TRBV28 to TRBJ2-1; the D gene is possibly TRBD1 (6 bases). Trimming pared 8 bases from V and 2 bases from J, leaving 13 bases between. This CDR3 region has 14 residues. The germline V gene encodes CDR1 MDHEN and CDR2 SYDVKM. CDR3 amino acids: CASGLQGTYNEQFF. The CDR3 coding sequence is TGTGCCAGCGGCCTACAGGGTACCTACAATGAGCAGTTCTTC.

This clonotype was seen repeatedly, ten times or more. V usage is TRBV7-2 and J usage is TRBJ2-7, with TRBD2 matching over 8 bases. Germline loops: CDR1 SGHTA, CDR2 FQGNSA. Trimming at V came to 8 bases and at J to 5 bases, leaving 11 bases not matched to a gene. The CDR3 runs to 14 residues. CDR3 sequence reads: CASGLQAGVDEQYF. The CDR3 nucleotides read TGTGCCAGCGGCCTTCAAGCGGGAGTAGACGAGCAGTACTTC.